This TCR beta chain was observed in a study of blood T cell repertoires in COVID-19. Study information: The United States, Italy and Spain provided the acute and convalescent COVID-19 samples. From T cells, B-cell-depleted T cells, or PBMCs came the material, which was cDNA or gDNA.

V was cut by 1 base and J by 5 bases, with 9 bases left in between. The CDR3 spans 13 residues. Germline CDR1 LNHDA, CDR2 SQIVND (reference sequence). Clones were read by immunoSEQ multiplex PCR, and TCRdb kept only the in-frame ones, dropping some. Of 16,000 or so clones in the sample, around 87% were seen once. This sequence was found in a human donor in a cohort sampled during active COVID-19. The sequenced material came from peripheral blood. The gene calls are TRBV19 and TRBJ2-7; D is ambiguous. The CDR3 DNA reads TGTGCCAGTAGTATAGGCTCGCAGAACGAGCAGTACTTC. Protein sequence: CASSIGSQNEQYF.